These 2 T cell receptor beta chains were all obtained from the same sample, sequenced in a study of early T cells in non-severe SARS-CoV-2 infection. TCRdb recomputed calls from the 5' RACE reads with MiXCR, one row per CDR3 protein. The sample records some 100,000 distinct CDR3 sequences, roughly 15% being singletons. Material for sequencing was whole blood. Receptors were obtained from an adult who was a healthcare worker with PCR-confirmed SARS-CoV-2 infection or an uninfected control (not recorded which).

In this sample, this clonotype turned up many times. The J gene is TRBJ2-6, the V gene TRBV5-6; D unresolved. The germline V and J ends were trimmed by 4 bases and 0 bases, with 17 bases remaining between them. The CDR3 totals 18 residues. Germline assignment: CDR1 SGHDT and CDR2 YYEEEE. The CDR3 protein is CASSPWVGILSGANVLTF. CDR3 DNA sequence: TGTGCCAGCAGCCCGTGGGTGGGCATTCTCTCTGGGGCCAACGTCCTGACTTTC. Drawing the rest from reference TRBV5-6 and TRBJ2-6, the complete variable domain is DAGVTQSPTHLIKTRGQQVTLRCSPKSGHDTVSWYQQALGQGPQFIFQYYEEEERQRGNFPDRFSGHQFPNYSSELNVNALLLGDSALYLCASSPWVGILSGANVLTFGAGSRLTVL.

The CDR3, as DNA: TGTGCCAGCAGCCAACCCAGTAGGGGCGGGGGGGAAGAGACCCAGTACTTC. Protein product: CASSQPSRGGGEETQYF. The rearrangement uses TRBV3-1 and TRBJ2-5, with TRBD2 matching 9 bases. The V segment lost 2 bases and the J segment 3 bases; nucleotides outside the gene matches: 10. The germline CDR1 and CDR2 sequences are LGHDT and YNNKEL (reference sequence). The CDR3 consists of 17 residues.